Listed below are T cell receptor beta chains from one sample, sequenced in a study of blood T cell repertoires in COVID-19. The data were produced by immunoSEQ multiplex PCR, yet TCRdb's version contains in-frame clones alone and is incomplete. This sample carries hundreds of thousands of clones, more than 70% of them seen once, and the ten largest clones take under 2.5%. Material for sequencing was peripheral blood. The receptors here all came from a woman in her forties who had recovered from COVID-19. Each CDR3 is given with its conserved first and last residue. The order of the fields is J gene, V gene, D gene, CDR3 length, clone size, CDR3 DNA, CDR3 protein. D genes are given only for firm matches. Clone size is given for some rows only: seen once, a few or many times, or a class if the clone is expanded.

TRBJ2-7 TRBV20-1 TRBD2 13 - TGCAGTGCTAGTCCAGCGGGAAGGGACGAGCAGTACTTC CSASPAGRDEQYF
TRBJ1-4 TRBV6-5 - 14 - TGTGCCAGCAGAAAGGAGCCGACTAATGAAAAACTGTTTTTT CASRKEPTNEKLFF
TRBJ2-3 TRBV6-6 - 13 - TGTGCCAGCAGTTACCCACCCGGGGATACGCAGTATTTT CASSYPPGDTQYF
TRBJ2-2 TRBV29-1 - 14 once TGCAGCGGTGAGATGGGGCTGAACACCGGGGAGCTGTTTTTT CSGEMGLNTGELFF
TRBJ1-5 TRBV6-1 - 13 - TGTGCCAGCAGTGACAGCGACAATCAGCCCCAGCATTTT CASSDSDNQPQHF
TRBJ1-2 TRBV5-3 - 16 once TGTGCCAGAAGCTGCAGCCACAGGGATCTCGGCTATGGCTACACCTTC CARSCSHRDLGYGYTF
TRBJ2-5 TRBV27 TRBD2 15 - TGTGCCAGCAGTTTATCGAGAACTAGCGGGGGGGCCCAGTACTTC CASSLSRTSGGAQYF
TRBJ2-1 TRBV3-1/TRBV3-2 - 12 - TGTGCCAGCAGCCAGAACCAACAGGGTCAGTTCTTC CASSQNQQGQFF
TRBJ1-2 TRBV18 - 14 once TGTGCCAGCTCACCGGGGCCAGCTAACTATGGCTACACCTTC CASSPGPANYGYTF
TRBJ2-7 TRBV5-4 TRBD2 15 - TGTGCCAGCAGCCCCACTAGCGGGAGGGTGGGGGAGCAGTACTTC CASSPTSGRVGEQYF
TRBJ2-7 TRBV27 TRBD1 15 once TGTGCCAGCAGTTTGCGTCCTACAGGGGCATACGAGCAGTACTTC CASSLRPTGAYEQYF
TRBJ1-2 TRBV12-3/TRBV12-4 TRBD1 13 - TGTGCCAGCAGGGGACAGGGGAACTATGGCTACACCTTC CASRGQGNYGYTF
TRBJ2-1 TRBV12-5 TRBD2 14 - TGTGCTAGTGGTTGGCGGGAGGTGGTGAATGAGCAGTTCTTC CASGWREVVNEQFF
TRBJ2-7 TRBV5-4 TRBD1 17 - TGTGCCAGCAGCTTTGACGGTACCGGGACAGTTTCCTACGAGCAGTACTTC CASSFDGTGTVSYEQYF
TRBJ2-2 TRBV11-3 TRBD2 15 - TGTGCCAGCAGCCCCGGACTAGCGGAGGGCGGGGAGCTGTTTTTT CASSPGLAEGGELFF
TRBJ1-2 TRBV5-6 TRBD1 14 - TGTGCCAGCAGCCGGACAGGGAGATACTATGGCTACACCTTC CASSRTGRYYGYTF
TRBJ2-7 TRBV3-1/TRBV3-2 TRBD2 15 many TGTGCCAGCAGCCAAGATCAGCTAGGACTAGGCGAGCAGTACTTC CASSQDQLGLGEQYF
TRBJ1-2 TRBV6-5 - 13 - TGTGCCAGCAAGGTTGGCGGGTCTTATGGCTACACCTTC CASKVGGSYGYTF
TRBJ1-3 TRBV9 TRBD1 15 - TGTGCCAGCAGCGCAGGACAGGGGGCTGGAAACACCATATATTTT CASSAGQGAGNTIYF
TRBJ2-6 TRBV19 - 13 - TGTGCCAGTAGACTCTCTGGGGCCAACGTCCTGACTTTC CASRLSGANVLTF
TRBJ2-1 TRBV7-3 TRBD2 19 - TGTGCCAGCAGCTCCCAGGGACCCTCTAGCGGGAGGCGTTACAATGAGCAGTTCTTC CASSSQGPSSGRRYNEQFF
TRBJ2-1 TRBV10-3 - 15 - TGTGCCATCAGTGGCGGGATAACCTCCTACAATGAGCAGTTCTTC CAISGGITSYNEQFF
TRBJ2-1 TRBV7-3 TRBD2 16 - TGTGCCAGCAGCTTAGGGACTAGCGGGAGGGCCCATGAGCAGTTCTTC CASSLGTSGRAHEQFF
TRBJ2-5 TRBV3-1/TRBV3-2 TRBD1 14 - TGTGCCAGCAGCCAGGGCAGGGGGCGAAAGACCCAGTACTTC CASSQGRGRKTQYF
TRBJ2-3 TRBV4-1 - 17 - TGCGCCAGCAGCCAAAAAGGCGCGGGGGCCAACACAGATACGCAGTATTTT CASSQKGAGANTDTQYF
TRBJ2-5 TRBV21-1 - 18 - TGTGCCAGCAGCATGGGACTAGCGGGAGTAGCGTCTAGGGAGACCCAGTACTTC CASSMGLAGVASRETQYF
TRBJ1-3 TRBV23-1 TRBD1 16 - TGCGCCAGCAGTCGACAGGGGTTAAACCTGGTTGGTACCATATATTTT CASSRQGLNLVGTIYF
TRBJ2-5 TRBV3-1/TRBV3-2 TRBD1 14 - TGTGCCAGCAGCCGACAGGGTAGTGCAGAGACCCAGTACTTC CASSRQGSAETQYF
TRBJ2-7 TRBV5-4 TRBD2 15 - TGTGCCAGCAGCCCGGGTGGTAGCGGGAGGCTTGGGCAGTACTTC CASSPGGSGRLGQYF
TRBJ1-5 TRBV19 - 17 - TGTGCCAGTAGTATTTCAGGGGTCAATACGGACAATCAGCCCCAGCATTTT CASSISGVNTDNQPQHF
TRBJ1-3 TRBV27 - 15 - TGTGCCAGCAGTTTATCGGGGGGTGGGGGAAACACCATATATTTT CASSLSGGGGNTIYF
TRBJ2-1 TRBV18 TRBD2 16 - TGTGCCAGCTCACCGTCACTAGCGGGAGGGACGGATGAGCAGTTCTTC CASSPSLAGGTDEQFF
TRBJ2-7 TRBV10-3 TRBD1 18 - TGTGCCATCAGCCCCCCGGGACAGGGGGTTTTTATCCCCTACGAGCAGTACTTC CAISPPGQGVFIPYEQYF
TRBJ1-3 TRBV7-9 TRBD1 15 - TGTGCCAGCAGACCGACAGGGATTGAAGTAAACACCATATATTTT CASRPTGIEVNTIYF
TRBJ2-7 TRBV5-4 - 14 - TGTGCCAGCAGCTTGGAGCGGGTAACCTACGAGCAGTACTTC CASSLERVTYEQYF
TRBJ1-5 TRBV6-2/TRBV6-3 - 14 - TGTGCCAGCAGTTCTGGAGCCTCCTATCAGCCCCAGCATTTT CASSSGASYQPQHF
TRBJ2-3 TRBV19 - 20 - TGTGCCAGTAGTATAAGGTTCGAGGTTAGGCTAGCAGGGGGCACAGATACGCAGTATTTT CASSIRFEVRLAGGTDTQYF
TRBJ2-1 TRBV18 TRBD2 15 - TGTGCCAGCTCACCACCGACTAGCGGTTACAATGAGCAGTTCTTC CASSPPTSGYNEQFF
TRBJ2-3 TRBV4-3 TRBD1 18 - TGCGCCAGCAGCCAAGAGCTCCACCGAGACAGGGGAACAGATACGCAGTATTTT CASSQELHRDRGTDTQYF
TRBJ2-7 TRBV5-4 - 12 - TGTGCCAGCAGCTTCAGAGGTAGAGAGCAGTACTTC CASSFRGREQYF
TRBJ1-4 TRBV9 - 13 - TGTGCCAGCAGCGTAGCGGGGGATGAAAAACTGTTTTTT CASSVAGDEKLFF
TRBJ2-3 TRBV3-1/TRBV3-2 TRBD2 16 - TGTGCCAGCAGCCAGCCGACTAGCGGGAGCACAGATACGCAGTATTTT CASSQPTSGSTDTQYF
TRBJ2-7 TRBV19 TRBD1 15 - TGTGCCAGTAGTAGCCCGGGACAGGTGTCCTACGAGCAGTACTTC CASSSPGQVSYEQYF
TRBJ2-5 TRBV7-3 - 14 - TGTGCCAGCAGCTTAGGCCCCAGGGCGGAGACCCAGTACTTC CASSLGPRAETQYF
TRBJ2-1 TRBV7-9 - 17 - TGTGCCAGCAGCCAGAGCTGGAACCGGGACTCCTACAATGAGCAGTTCTTC CASSQSWNRDSYNEQFF
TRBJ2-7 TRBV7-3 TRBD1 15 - TGTGCCAGCAGCTTAATCGGGACAGGGTGGGGCGAGCAGTACTTC CASSLIGTGWGEQYF
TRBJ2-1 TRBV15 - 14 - TGTGCCACCAGCGCCGGACACCCCTACAATGAGCAGTTCTTC CATSAGHPYNEQFF
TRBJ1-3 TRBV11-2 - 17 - TGTGCCAGCAGCTCCCCTGGGGGCCAGTTCAAGGGAAACACCATATATTTT CASSSPGGQFKGNTIYF
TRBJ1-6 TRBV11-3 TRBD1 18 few TGTGCCAGCAGCTCCACTGACAGGGGGCGCGTCTATAATTCACCCCTCCACTTT CASSSTDRGRVYNSPLHF
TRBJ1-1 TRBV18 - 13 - TGTGCCAGCTCACTAACAGAGAACACTGAAGCTTTCTTT CASSLTENTEAFF
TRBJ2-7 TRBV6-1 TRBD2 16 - TGTGCCAGCAGTGAACTTTTTATAGCGGGAGGTTACGAGCAGTACTTC CASSELFIAGGYEQYF